This T cell receptor (beta chain) was captured in a study of STAT3 mutations in large granular lymphocyte leukemia. The study's findings and limits: At least one immunodominant TCR beta clonotype appeared in every T-cell large granular lymphocyte leukemia patient. No sample exists from the first appearance of each clone.

This CDR3 is 11 amino acids long. Germline CDR1 reads SGHDT; CDR2 reads YYEEEE. Trimming pared 5 bases from V and 3 bases from J, leaving 6 bases between. Clones were sequenced by immunoSEQ multiplex PCR, and TCRdb holds only the in-frame ones, with some missing. The sample has about 3,300 clones; about 40% are singletons. Comments on this clone: Its antigen is still unknown.

The chain recombines TRBV5-6 with TRBJ2-7; no reliable D call. This TCR was recovered from a man aged 45-65 years with T-cell large granular lymphocyte leukemia. Some clones in this sample may be carry-over from other donors' samples. Sample: peripheral blood mononuclear cells. The CDR3 coding sequence is TGTGCCAGCAGTTCTCACTACGAGCAGTACTTC. This translates into CASSSHYEQYF.